This entry describes one T cell receptor (beta chain). The data originate from a study of shared clonotypes between healthy human individuals. CDR3 length equals 14 residues. The germline gives CDR1 LNHDA, CDR2 SQIVND (reference sequence). Trimming removed 7 bases at V and 3 bases at J, with 13 bases between. Assay used: immunoSEQ multiplex PCR; TCRdb lists only in-frame clones, some missing. The table records roughly 1,000,000 clones, around 78% of them present only once. V gene TRBV19 combines with J gene TRBJ2-1; D is perhaps TRBD2 (6 bases). This TCR came from a man aged 18-30 years in good health. Some clones in this sample may be carry-over from other donors' samples. Sequences were obtained from memory CD4+ T cells from PBMCs. Specified subset: CD45RA-negative fraction. The CDR3 sequence: CASIKAGVYNEQFF. The CDR3 DNA sequence: TGTGCCAGTATCAAAGCGGGTGTCTACAATGAGCAGTTCTTC. The full variable domain, with the rest looked up from reference TRBV19 and TRBJ2-1, is DGGITQSPKYLFRKEGQNVTLSCEQNLNHDAMYWYRQDPGQGLRLIYYSQIVNDFQKGDIAEGYSVSREKKESFPLTVTSAQKNPTAFYLCASIKAGVYNEQFFGPGTRLTVL.